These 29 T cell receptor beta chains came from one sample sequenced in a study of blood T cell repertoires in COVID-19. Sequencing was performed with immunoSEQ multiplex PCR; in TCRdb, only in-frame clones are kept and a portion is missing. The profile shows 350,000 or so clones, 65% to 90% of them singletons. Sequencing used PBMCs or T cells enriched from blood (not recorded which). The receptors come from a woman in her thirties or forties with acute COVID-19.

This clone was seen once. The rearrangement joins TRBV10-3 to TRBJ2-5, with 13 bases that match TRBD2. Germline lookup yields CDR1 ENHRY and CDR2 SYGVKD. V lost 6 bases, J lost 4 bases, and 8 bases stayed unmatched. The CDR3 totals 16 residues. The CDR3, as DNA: TGTGCCATCAGACTAGGTGGACTAGCGGGAGTAGAGACCCAGTACTTC. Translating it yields CAIRLGGLAGVETQYF.

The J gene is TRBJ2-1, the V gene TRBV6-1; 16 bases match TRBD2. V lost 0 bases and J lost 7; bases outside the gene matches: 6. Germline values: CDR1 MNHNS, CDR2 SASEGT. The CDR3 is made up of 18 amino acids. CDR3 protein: CASSEAGTGLAGGNEQFF. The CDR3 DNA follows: TGTGCCAGCAGTGAAGCGGGTACGGGACTAGCGGGGGGGAATGAGCAGTTCTTC.

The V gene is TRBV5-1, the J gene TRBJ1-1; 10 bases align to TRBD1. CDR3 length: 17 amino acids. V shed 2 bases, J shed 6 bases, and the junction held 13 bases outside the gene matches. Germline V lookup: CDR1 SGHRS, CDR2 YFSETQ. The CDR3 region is CASSLRDQGQGPSEAFF. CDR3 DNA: TGCGCCAGCAGCTTAAGGGATCAGGGACAGGGGCCTTCTGAAGCTTTCTTT.

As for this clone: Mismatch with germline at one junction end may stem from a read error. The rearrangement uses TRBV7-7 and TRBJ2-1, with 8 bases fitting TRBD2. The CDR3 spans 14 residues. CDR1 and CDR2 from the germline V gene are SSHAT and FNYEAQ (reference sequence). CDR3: CASSYSTSGTQQFF. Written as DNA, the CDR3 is TGTGCTAGCAGCTACTCCACTAGCGGCACCCAGCAGTTCTTC.

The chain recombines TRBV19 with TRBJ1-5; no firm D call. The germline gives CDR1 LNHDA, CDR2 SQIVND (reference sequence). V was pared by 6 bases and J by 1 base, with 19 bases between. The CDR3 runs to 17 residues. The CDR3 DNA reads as TGTGCCAGTAGCTCGGGATTGAGGGTATTGAGCAATCAGCCCCAGCATTTT. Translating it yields CASSSGLRVLSNQPQHF. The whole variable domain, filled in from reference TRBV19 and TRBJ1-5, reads DGGITQSPKYLFRKEGQNVTLSCEQNLNHDAMYWYRQDPGQGLRLIYYSQIVNDFQKGDIAEGYSVSREKKESFPLTVTSAQKNPTAFYLCASSSGLRVLSNQPQHFGDGTRLSIL.

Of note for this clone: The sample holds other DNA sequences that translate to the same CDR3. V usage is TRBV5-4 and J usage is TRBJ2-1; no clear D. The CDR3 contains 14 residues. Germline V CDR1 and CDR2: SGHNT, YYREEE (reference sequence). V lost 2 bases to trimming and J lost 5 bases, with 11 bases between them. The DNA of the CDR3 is TGTGCCAGCAGCTTTGGGCTCTACAACAATGAGCAGTTCTTC. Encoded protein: CASSFGLYNNEQFF.

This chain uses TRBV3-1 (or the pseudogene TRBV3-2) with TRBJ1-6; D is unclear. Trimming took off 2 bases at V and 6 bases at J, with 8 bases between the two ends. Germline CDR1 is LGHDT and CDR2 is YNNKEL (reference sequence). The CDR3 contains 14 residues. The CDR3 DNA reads TGTGCCAGCAGCCAATCACAGTCTAATTCACCCCTCCACTTT. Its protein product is CASSQSQSNSPLHF.

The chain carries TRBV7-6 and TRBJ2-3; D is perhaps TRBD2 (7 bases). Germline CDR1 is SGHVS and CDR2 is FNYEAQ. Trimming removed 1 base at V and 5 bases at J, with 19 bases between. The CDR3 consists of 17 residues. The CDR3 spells CASSLVPVGGEGDTQYF. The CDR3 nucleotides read TGTGCCAGCAGCTTAGTTCCGGTAGGGGGGGAAGGAGATACGCAGTATTTT.

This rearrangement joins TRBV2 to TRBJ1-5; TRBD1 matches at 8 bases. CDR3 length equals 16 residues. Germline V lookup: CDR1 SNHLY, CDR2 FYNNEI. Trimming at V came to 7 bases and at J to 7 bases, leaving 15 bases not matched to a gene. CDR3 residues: CASTPDVGQGGQPQHF. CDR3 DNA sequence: TGTGCCAGCACCCCAGATGTTGGACAGGGAGGCCAGCCCCAGCATTTT.

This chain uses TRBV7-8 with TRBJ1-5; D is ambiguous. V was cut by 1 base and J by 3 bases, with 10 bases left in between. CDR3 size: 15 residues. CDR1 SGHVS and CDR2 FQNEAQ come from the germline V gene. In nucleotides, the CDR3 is TGTGCCAGCAGCTTAGAGGAGGCAATCAATCAGCCCCAGCATTTT. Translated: CASSLEEAINQPQHF.

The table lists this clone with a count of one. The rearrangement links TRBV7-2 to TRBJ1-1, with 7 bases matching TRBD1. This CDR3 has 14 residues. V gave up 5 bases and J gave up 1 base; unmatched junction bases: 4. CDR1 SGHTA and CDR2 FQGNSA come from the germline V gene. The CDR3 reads CASSQDRANTEAFF. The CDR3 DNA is TGTGCCAGCAGCCAAGACAGGGCGAACACTGAAGCTTTCTTT. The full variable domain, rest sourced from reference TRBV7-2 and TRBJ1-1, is GAGVSQSPSNKVTEKGKDVELRCDPISGHTALYWYRQSLGQGLEFLIYFQGNSAPDKSGLPSDRFSAERTGGSVSTLTIQRTQQEDSAVYLCASSQDRANTEAFFGQGTRLTVV.

This chain's CDR3 is CASSPNQADLNQPQHF. DNA of the CDR3: TGTGCCAGCTCACCAAACCAGGCTGATCTCAATCAGCCCCAGCATTTT. The chain carries TRBV18 and TRBJ1-5; D is unresolved. CDR3 length: 16 amino acids. Trimming stripped 2 bases from V and 3 bases from J, with 14 bases between. CDR1 and CDR2 (germline): KGHSH, LQKENI.

The CDR3 region has the DNA TGTGCCACCAGTGGACTCTTCAATGAGCAGTTCTTC. It specifies CATSGLFNEQFF. This chain uses TRBV24-1 with TRBJ2-1; D unclear. The germline V gene has CDR1 KGHDR and CDR2 SFDVKD. CDR3 length: 12 residues. The V and J ends lost 5 bases and 6 bases respectively, with 7 bases between them.

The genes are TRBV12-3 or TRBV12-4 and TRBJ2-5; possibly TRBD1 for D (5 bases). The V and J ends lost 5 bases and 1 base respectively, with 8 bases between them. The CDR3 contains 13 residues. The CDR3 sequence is CASSGDSQETQYF. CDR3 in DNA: TGTGCCAGCAGTGGCGACAGCCAAGAGACCCAGTACTTC.

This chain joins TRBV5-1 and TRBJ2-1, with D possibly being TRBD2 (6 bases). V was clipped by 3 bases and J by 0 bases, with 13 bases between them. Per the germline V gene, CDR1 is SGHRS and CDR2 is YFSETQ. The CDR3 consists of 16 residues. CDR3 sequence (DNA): TGCGCCAGCAGCTCTACTCGCGGGGACTCCTACAATGAGCAGTTCTTC. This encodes CASSSTRGDSYNEQFF.

CDR3 DNA sequence: TGTGCCAGCTCACCGGGCGTTACCTCCTACGAGCAGTACTTC. Translated: CASSPGVTSYEQYF. The chain employs TRBV18 and TRBJ2-7; D remains unclear. Trimming left V 3 bases short and J 0 bases short, with 9 bases between. The CDR3 contains 14 residues. The germline V gene encodes CDR1 KGHSH and CDR2 LQKENI.

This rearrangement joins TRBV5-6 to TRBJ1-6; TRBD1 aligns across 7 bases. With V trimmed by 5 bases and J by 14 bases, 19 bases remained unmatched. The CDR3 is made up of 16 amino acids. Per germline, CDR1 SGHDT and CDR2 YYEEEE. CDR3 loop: CASRLRKLGTAGALHF. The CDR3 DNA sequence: TGTGCCAGCAGGCTACGAAAACTAGGGACAGCCGGAGCCCTCCACTTT.

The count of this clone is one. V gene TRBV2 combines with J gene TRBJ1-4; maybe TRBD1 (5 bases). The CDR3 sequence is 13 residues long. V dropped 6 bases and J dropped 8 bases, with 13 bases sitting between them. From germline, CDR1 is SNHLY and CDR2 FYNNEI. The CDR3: CASRERGGEKLFF. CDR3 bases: TGTGCCAGCAGGGAAAGGGGTGGGGAAAAACTGTTTTTT.

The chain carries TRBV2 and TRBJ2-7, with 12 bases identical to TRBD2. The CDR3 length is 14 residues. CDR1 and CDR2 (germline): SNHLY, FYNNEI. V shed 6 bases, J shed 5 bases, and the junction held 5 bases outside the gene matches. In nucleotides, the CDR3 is TGTGCCAGCAGCGGACTAGCGGGGTTCCACGAGCAGTACTTC. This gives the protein CASSGLAGFHEQYF.

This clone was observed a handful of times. The CDR3 bases are TGTGCCAGCAGCGTCGGGTACACTGAAGCTTTCTTT. This sequence encodes CASSVGYTEAFF. The chain links TRBV12-3 or TRBV12-4 to TRBJ1-1; no reliable D call. This CDR3 has 12 residues. V was shortened by 6 bases and J by 3 bases, with 8 bases between the two germline ends.

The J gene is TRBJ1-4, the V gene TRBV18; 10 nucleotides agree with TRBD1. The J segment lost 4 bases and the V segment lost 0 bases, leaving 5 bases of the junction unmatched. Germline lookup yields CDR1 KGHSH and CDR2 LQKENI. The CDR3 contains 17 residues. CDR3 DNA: TGTGCCAGCTCACCACCGGGACAGGGGATCTATAATGAAAAACTGTTTTTT. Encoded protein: CASSPPGQGIYNEKLFF.

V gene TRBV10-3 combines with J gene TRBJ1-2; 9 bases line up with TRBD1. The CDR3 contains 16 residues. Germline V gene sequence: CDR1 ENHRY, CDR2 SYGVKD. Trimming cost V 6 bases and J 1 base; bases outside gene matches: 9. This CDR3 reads CAISQDRGHINYGYTF. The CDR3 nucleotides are TGTGCCATCAGCCAGGACAGGGGTCATATTAACTATGGCTACACCTTC.

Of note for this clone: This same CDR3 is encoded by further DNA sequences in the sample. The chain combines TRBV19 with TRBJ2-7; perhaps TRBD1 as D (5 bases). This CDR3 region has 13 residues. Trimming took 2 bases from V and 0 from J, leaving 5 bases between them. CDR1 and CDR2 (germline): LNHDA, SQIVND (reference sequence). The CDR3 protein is CASSIQGSYEQYF. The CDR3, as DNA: TGTGCCAGTAGTATACAGGGCTCCTACGAGCAGTACTTC.

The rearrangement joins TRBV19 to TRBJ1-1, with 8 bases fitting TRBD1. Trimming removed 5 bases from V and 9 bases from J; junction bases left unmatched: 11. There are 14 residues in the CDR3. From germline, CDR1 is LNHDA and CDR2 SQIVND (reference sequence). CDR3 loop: CASSDWTGFVKAFF. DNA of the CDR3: TGTGCCAGTAGTGACTGGACAGGGTTTGTGAAAGCTTTCTTT.

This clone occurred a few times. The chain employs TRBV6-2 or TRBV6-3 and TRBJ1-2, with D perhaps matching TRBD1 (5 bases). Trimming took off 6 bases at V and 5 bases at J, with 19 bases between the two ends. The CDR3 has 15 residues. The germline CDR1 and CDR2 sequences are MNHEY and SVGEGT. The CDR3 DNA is TGTGCCAGCAGCCCCTCCAGGGCATCTAGGTATGGCTACACCTTC. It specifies CASSPSRASRYGYTF.

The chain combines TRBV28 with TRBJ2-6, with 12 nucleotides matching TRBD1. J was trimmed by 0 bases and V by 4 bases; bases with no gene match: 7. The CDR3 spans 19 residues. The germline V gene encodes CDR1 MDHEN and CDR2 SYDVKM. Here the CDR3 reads CASSSAGTGGPSGANVLTF. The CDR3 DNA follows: TGTGCCAGCAGTTCCGCCGGGACAGGGGGCCCCTCTGGGGCCAACGTCCTGACTTTC.

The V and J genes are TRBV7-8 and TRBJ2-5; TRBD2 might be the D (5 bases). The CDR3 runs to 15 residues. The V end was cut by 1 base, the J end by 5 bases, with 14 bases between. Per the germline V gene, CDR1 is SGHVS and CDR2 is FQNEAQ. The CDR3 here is CASSLEGFRGETQYF. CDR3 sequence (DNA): TGTGCCAGCAGCTTAGAAGGGTTCCGCGGGGAGACCCAGTACTTC.

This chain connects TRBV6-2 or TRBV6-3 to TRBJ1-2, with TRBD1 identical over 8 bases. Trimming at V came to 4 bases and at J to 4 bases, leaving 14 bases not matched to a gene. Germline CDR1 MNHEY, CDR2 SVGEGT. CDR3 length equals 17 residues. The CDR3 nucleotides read TGTGCCAGCAGTTTTTACAGGGGGAGCGACTGGGTCTATGGCTACACCTTC. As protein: CASSFYRGSDWVYGYTF.

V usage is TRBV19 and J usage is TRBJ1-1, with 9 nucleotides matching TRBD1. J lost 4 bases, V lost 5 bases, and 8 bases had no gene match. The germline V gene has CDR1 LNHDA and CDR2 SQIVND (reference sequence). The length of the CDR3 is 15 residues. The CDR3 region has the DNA TGTGCCAGTAGTCCCCACACAGGGGGCACCACTGAAGCTTTCTTT. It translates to CASSPHTGGTTEAFF.